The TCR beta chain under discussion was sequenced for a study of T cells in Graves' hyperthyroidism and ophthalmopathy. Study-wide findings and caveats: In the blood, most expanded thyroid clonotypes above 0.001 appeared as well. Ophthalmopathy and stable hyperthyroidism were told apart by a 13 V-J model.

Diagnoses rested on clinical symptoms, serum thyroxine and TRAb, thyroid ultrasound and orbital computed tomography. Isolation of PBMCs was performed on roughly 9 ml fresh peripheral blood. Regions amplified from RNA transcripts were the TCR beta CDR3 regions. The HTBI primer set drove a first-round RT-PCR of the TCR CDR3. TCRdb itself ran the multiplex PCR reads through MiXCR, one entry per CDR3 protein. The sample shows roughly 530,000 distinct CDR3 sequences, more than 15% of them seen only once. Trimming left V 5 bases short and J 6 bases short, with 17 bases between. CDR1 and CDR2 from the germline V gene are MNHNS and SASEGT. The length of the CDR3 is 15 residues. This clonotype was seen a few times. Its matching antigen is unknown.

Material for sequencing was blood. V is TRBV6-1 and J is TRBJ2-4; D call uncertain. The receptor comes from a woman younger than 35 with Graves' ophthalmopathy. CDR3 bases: TGTGCCAGCAGTCGGACGGTGGAGCCAGGAAACATTCAGTACTTC. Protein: CASSRTVEPGNIQYF.